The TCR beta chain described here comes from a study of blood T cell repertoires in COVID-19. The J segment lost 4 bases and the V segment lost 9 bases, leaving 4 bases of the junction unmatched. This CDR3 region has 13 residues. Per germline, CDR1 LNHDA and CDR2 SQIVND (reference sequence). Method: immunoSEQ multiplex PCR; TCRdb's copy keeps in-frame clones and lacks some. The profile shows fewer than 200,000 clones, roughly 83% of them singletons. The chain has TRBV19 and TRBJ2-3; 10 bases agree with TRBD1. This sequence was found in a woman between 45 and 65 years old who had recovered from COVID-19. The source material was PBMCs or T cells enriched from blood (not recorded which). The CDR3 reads CARLGTGADTQYF. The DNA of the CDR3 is TGTGCCAGGTTGGGGACAGGGGCAGATACGCAGTATTTT.